The source of this T cell receptor (beta chain) is a study of T cell repertoires in cytomegalovirus infection. The wider study: Well-studied HLA-B-restricted CMV epitopes were used in the study alongside recently identified HLA-C-restricted ones. CMV infection plus the matching HLA type was flagged by public TCR beta signatures. The study's findings and limits: CMV carriers having the relevant HLA were flagged by cumulative public TCR beta family frequency. The ex vivo response was dominated by HLA-C-restricted CMV-specific TCR beta clonotypes.

On this clonotype: Its antigen is as yet unknown.

The CDR3 has 15 residues. From germline, CDR1 is MDHEN and CDR2 SYDVKM. With 3 bases clipped from V and 5 bases from J, the junction kept 4 bases outside the gene matches. TCRdb called the reads again in MiXCR, with one record for every CDR3 protein. The table includes around 770,000 distinct CDR3 sequences, almost 30% detected once. Sequenced here: cultured CD8+ T cells from PBMCs, sampled from culture after CMV antigen stimulation. The sequence was obtained from a human donor in good health (CMV status not recorded). Some clones in this sample may be carry-over from other donors' samples. The chain has TRBV28 and TRBJ1-5, with TRBD1 identical over 10 bases. CDR3 sequence (DNA): TGTGCCAGCAGTTTGGAGGACAGGGGGTATCAGCCCCAGCATTTT. Protein sequence: CASSLEDRGYQPQHF. Using reference TRBV28 and TRBJ1-5 for the parts outside the CDR3, the full variable domain is DVKVTQSSRYLVKRTGEKVFLECVQDMDHENMFWYRQDPGLGLRLIYFSYDVKMKEKGDIPEGYSVSREKKERFSLILESASTNQTSMYLCASSLEDRGYQPQHFGDGTRLSIL.